The entry below gives a single T cell receptor (beta chain) sequence along with its context. As yet, its antigen is unknown. The junction does not match germline at one end; this may be a read error. Molecular barcoding with unique molecular identifiers was used for the TCRbeta library. TCRdb reprocessed the PCR reads with MiXCR, giving one entry per CDR3 protein. Of over 400,000 distinct CDR3 sequences listed, roughly 43% are singletons. The CDR3 length is 12 residues. CDR1 and CDR2 (germline): MNHEY, SVGAGI. The data were taken from a study of T-cell reconstitution after alpha-beta-depleted transplantation in children. Study-level findings and limits: Surviving thymic progenitors and recipient T cells were the source of high TCRbeta diversity at day 60 in some patients. Hyperexpanded clones declined; after one year, newly produced T cells mostly supplied diversity. Several hundred rapidly expanded clones from non-depleted graft cells reportedly supplied alpha-beta T cells about two months post-transplant.

V is TRBV6-5 and J is TRBJ2-2; possible D gene TRBD2, 5 bases. The sample consisted of PBMCs, taken before TCRalphabeta/CD19-depleted stem cell transplant. This clonotype was obtained from a girl aged 2 to 9 with aplastic anemia, due to receive a stem cell transplant. For the CDR3, the DNA is TGTGCCAGCAGTTACGGGCGGGCCGGGGAGCTGTTT. It specifies CASSYGRAGELF.